This TCR beta chain is drawn from a study of CD8+ T cells in alopecia areata. Looked up from germline, CDR1 is LGHNA and CDR2 is YSLEER. This CDR3 is built from 14 residues. Between the trimmed V and J ends, which lost 4 bases and 6 bases, there was a span of 14 bases. From alopecia areata patients, lesional scalp punch biopsies and peripheral blood were collected. Extracted RNA was reverse transcribed, and the resulting cDNA served as sequencing template. The protocol was immunoSEQ multiplex PCR, while the TCRdb copy is restricted to in-frame clones and leaves out a portion. In the table there are 120,000 or so clones, over 50% of which are singletons.

The chain is built from TRBV4-3 and TRBJ2-3; weak D call: TRBD1 (6 bases). The clonotype was recovered from a human donor with alopecia areata. Sequenced material: CD4+ T cells sorted from blood, taken at week 0. The CDR3, as DNA: TGCGCCAGCAGCCTAACAGGGAATCGGGATACGCAGTATTTT. It encodes CASSLTGNRDTQYF.